This TCR beta chain is drawn from a study of cytomegalovirus exposure and HLA in healthy donors. On the study more broadly: The roughly 120 validation repertoires, a later analysis reported, used the same platform as the 550 to 700 repertoires from the first cohort. The study's findings and limits: The authors enumerated 150 to 200 TCR beta chains as linked to cytomegalovirus. One later analysis, an examination of the 100 to 150 validation repertoires, found that first-cohort TCR clusters tended to co-occur in them. Reports showed the classifier diagnosing cytomegalovirus status with high specificity and sensitivity.

Clones were read by immunoSEQ multiplex PCR, and TCRdb kept only the in-frame ones, dropping some. Found here are roughly 70,000 clones, approximately 95% of them singletons; the top ten hold around 1.5%. CDR3 size: 16 residues. Germline V gene lookup returns CDR1 MDHEN and CDR2 SYDVKM. J lost 4 bases, V lost 3 bases, and 8 bases had no gene match. The sample holds one count of this clone. Its target is not known. Sequenced material: PBMCs. V is TRBV28 and J is TRBJ2-2, with 7 bases lining up with TRBD1. The TCR comes from a man between 18 and 29 years old in good health and CMV-seropositive. The CDR3 coding sequence is TGTGCCAGCAGTTTGCTGCCGACAGGGCTCACCGGGGAGCTGTTTTTT. It yields the protein CASSLLPTGLTGELFF.